This T cell receptor (beta chain) comes out of a study of patients and donors after allogeneic stem cell transplantation. A single record per CDR3 protein comes from TCRdb applying MiXCR to the RT-PCR reads. The repertoire consists of about a million distinct CDR3 sequences, with about a sixth occurring once and the leading ten covering roughly 6%. The sequenced material came from blood, either unsorted or a sorted T cell fraction (not recorded which). The clonotype comes from a human donor who was either an allogeneic HSCT recipient or a stem cell or donor lymphocyte infusion donor (not recorded which). It is not recorded whose cells these are; they may come from a transplant donor.

The CDR3 here is CASSSSPGQEVNYGYTF. DNA of the CDR3: TGTGCCAGCAGCTCATCACCGGGACAGGAGGTGAACTATGGCTACACCTTC. This chain connects TRBV7-9 to TRBJ1-2; 8 nucleotides agree with TRBD1. Trimming cost V 4 bases and J 2 bases; bases outside gene matches: 12. The CDR3 is made up of 17 amino acids. The germline V gene has CDR1 SEHNR and CDR2 FQNEAQ (reference sequence).